The 32 T cell receptor beta chains listed next were all sequenced from one sample in a study of blood T cell repertoires in COVID-19. TCRdb's copy holds only in-frame clones and misses some; the assay was immunoSEQ multiplex PCR. The sample includes 250,000 or so clones, roughly 88% of them seen just once. The material sequenced was PBMCs or T cells enriched from blood (not recorded which). The source is a woman between 40 and 50 years old with acute COVID-19.

This chain connects TRBV12-5 to TRBJ2-3; D not resolved. Germline V gene data show CDR1 as LGHNT and CDR2 as FRNRAP. Trimming pared 6 bases from V and 4 bases from J, leaving 11 bases between. This CDR3 contains 13 residues. The CDR3 protein is CASGLTYPDTQYF. CDR3 in DNA: TGTGCTAGTGGCCTTACATACCCAGATACGCAGTATTTT.

The V call is TRBV3-1 (or the pseudogene TRBV3-2), the J call TRBJ2-3, with D possibly matching TRBD1 (5 bases). This CDR3 region has 15 residues. CDR1 LGHDT and CDR2 YNNKEL come from the germline V gene (reference sequence). V lost 0 bases to trimming and J lost 6 bases, with 13 bases between them. The CDR3 DNA follows: TGTGCCAGCAGCCAAGAGACCCCAGGGCCGGATACGCAGTATTTT. Amino acid sequence: CASSQETPGPDTQYF.

J is TRBJ2-3 and V is TRBV4-3; D possibly corresponds to TRBD2 (6 bases). Per germline, CDR1 LGHNA and CDR2 YSLEER. The CDR3 consists of 18 residues. Trimming took off 0 bases at V and 3 bases at J, with 19 bases between the two ends. CDR3 bases: TGCGCCAGCAGCCAAGAATTTGCGTCCCTAGGAGGGACAGATACGCAGTATTTT. It translates to CASSQEFASLGGTDTQYF.

The rearrangement joins TRBV7-9 to TRBJ2-7; TRBD1 is a possible D gene (7 bases). The germline CDR1 and CDR2 sequences are SEHNR and FQNEAQ (reference sequence). This CDR3 spans 15 amino acids. V was pared by 9 bases and J by 2 bases, with 20 bases between. CDR3 sequence (DNA): TGTGCCAGGGGGGAGGACAGGCACCTTACCTACGAGCAGTACGTC. Translated: CARGEDRHLTYEQYV.

The chain carries TRBV18 and TRBJ1-5; D is possibly TRBD1 (6 bases). This CDR3 has 15 amino acids. Trimming stripped 0 bases from V and 6 bases from J, with 12 bases between. CDR1 is KGHSH, CDR2 LQKENI, per germline. As DNA, the CDR3 is TGTGCCAGCTCACCACCGGAAGGGGGGGTTCAGCCCCAGCATTTT. It translates to CASSPPEGGVQPQHF.

This chain joins TRBV2 and TRBJ2-5; 7 nucleotides line up with TRBD1. The V segment lost 5 bases and the J segment 5 bases; nucleotides outside the gene matches: 17. Germline V gene data show CDR1 as SNHLY and CDR2 as FYNNEI. CDR3 length equals 17 residues. The CDR3 DNA reads as TGTGCCAGCAGTAGCTATATGGAGCCAGGGGGTGTGGAGACCCAGTACTTC. This encodes CASSSYMEPGGVETQYF.

The chain joins TRBV4-2 to TRBJ1-6; D is unclear. Germline CDR1 and CDR2: LGHNA and YNFKEQ. V gave up 3 bases and J gave up 0 bases, with 15 bases separating them. The CDR3 is 18 amino acids. The CDR3 nucleotides are TGTGCCAGCAGCCAGGAGAGGGAGATGAGCTCCTATAATTCACCCCTCCACTTT. It translates to CASSQEREMSSYNSPLHF.

The chain recombines TRBV4-3 with TRBJ1-1, with D perhaps TRBD1 (5 bases). This CDR3 has 13 residues. Trimming stripped 3 bases from V and 5 bases from J, with 10 bases between. Per the germline V gene, CDR1 is LGHNA and CDR2 is YSLEER. The CDR3 DNA sequence: TGCGCCAGCAGCCAGGGGCGGCGAACTGAAGCTTTCTTT. Amino acids: CASSQGRRTEAFF.

The chain combines TRBV19 with TRBJ1-1; D uncertain. This CDR3 comprises 15 residues. The germline gives CDR1 LNHDA, CDR2 SQIVND (reference sequence). The germline V and J ends were trimmed by 3 bases and 0 bases, with 11 bases remaining between them. The CDR3 DNA sequence: TGTGCCAGTAGTATTTTGGGCAGCTTGAACACTGAAGCTTTCTTT. It encodes CASSILGSLNTEAFF.

The genes are TRBV12-3 or TRBV12-4 and TRBJ1-6; D remains ambiguous. This CDR3 is built from 13 residues. The ends were cut back, 5 bases at V and 7 bases at J, with 9 bases in the middle. In DNA form, the CDR3 reads TGTGCCAGCAGTACCATACTAAATTCACCCCTCCACTTT. Translation: CASSTILNSPLHF.

The rearrangement uses TRBV11-2 and TRBJ2-7, with 12 bases matching TRBD2. The length of the CDR3 is 15 residues. Losses at the gene ends were 5 bases for V and 4 bases for J; bases not matched to a gene: 6. Germline assignment: CDR1 SGHAT and CDR2 FQNNGV. CDR3 residues: CASSLLAGGPYEQYV. For the CDR3, the DNA is TGTGCCAGCAGCCTTCTAGCGGGAGGGCCTTACGAGCAGTACGTC.

The sample holds one count of this clone. This sequence joins TRBV24-1 and TRBJ2-1, with 11 bases identical to TRBD2. This CDR3 spans 18 amino acids. Germline V gives CDR1 KGHDR, CDR2 SFDVKD. Losses at the gene ends were 4 bases for V and 7 bases for J; bases not matched to a gene: 14. The CDR3 here is CATSDRSVLAGALNEQFF. CDR3 bases: TGTGCCACCAGTGACCGCAGCGTACTAGCGGGGGCCCTGAATGAGCAGTTCTTC.

The genes are TRBV2 and TRBJ1-1; D is possibly TRBD1 (6 bases). Germline-derived CDR1 and CDR2 are SNHLY and FYNNEI. CDR3 length equals 14 residues. With 6 bases removed from V and 5 bases from J, the gap between germline ends came to 16 bases. The CDR3 nucleotides read TGTGCCAGCAGAACGGGGGGGCGCGTTACTGAAGCTTTCTTT. Protein sequence: CASRTGGRVTEAFF.

The CDR3 region has the DNA TGCGCCAGCAGCAATCAGGGTCTCTCCTACGAGCAGTACTTC. Translating gives CASSNQGLSYEQYF. The chain is built from TRBV5-1 and TRBJ2-7; maybe TRBD1 (5 bases). Trimming left V 4 bases short and J 0 bases short, with 11 bases between. CDR1 is SGHRS and CDR2 is YFSETQ in the germline V gene. The CDR3 is made up of 14 amino acids. The complete variable domain, with remaining parts taken from reference TRBV5-1 and TRBJ2-7, reads KAGVTQTPRYLIKTRGQQVTLSCSPISGHRSVSWYQQTPGQGLQFLFEYFSETQRNKGNFPGRFSGRQFSNSRSEMNVSTLELGDSALYLCASSNQGLSYEQYFGPGTRLTVT.

The chain recombines TRBV19 with TRBJ2-1, with a possible D match to TRBD2 (6 bases). The ends were cut back, 10 bases at V and 2 bases at J, with 15 bases in the middle. The CDR3 loop spans 14 amino acids. CDR1 and CDR2 from the germline V gene are LNHDA and SQIVND (reference sequence). The DNA for the CDR3 is TGTGCCACTGCGGGAAGACTAGCCTACAATGAGCAGTTCTTC. Amino acids: CATAGRLAYNEQFF.

This clone was recorded once. The chain has TRBV3-1 (or the pseudogene TRBV3-2) and TRBJ1-2; D not resolved. V gave up 3 bases and J gave up 3 bases, with 14 bases separating them. This CDR3 contains 15 residues. Germline V CDR1 and CDR2: LGHDT, YNNKEL (reference sequence). The CDR3 DNA follows: TGTGCCAGCAGCCATTCAGGTCTATTCTACTATGGCTACACCTTC. This codes for CASSHSGLFYYGYTF.

The chain combines TRBV30 with TRBJ2-2, with a tentative D call TRBD2 (6 bases). V was clipped by 0 bases and J by 4 bases, with 15 bases between them. Germline values: CDR1 GTSNPN, CDR2 SVGIG (reference sequence). The CDR3 is 16 residues long. CDR3 residues: CAWSVYGSLGTGELFF. The CDR3, as DNA: TGTGCCTGGAGTGTATACGGGAGTTTGGGCACCGGGGAGCTGTTTTTT.

This chain uses TRBV7-9 with TRBJ2-5, with 14 bases lining up with TRBD2. The CDR3 extends over 17 amino acids. Looked up from germline, CDR1 is SEHNR and CDR2 is FQNEAQ (reference sequence). V trimming: 4 bases; J trimming: 0 bases; junction bases outside the gene matches: 4. The CDR3 nucleotides read TGTGCCAGCAGCTCCCGGACTAGCGGGAGGTACCAAGAGACCCAGTACTTC. Protein: CASSSRTSGRYQETQYF.

The V gene is TRBV13, the J gene TRBJ2-7; 10 positions agree with TRBD2. Looked up from germline, CDR1 is PRHDT and CDR2 is FYEKMQ (reference sequence). Trimming at V came to 2 bases and at J to 2 bases, leaving 6 bases not matched to a gene. This CDR3 is 16 amino acids long. CDR3 nucleotide sequence: TGTGCCAGCAGCTTAAGGGCTAGCGGGAGACCCTACGAGCAGTACGTC. This translates into CASSLRASGRPYEQYV.

This rearrangement joins TRBV4-2 to TRBJ1-2; D is perhaps TRBD1 (5 bases). Germline V lookup: CDR1 LGHNA, CDR2 YNFKEQ. The V and J ends lost 0 bases and 4 bases respectively, with 15 bases between them. The CDR3 totals 16 residues. The CDR3, as DNA: TGTGCCAGCAGCCAAGACTCCCGGGGGGAAGGCTATGGCTACACCTTC. Protein: CASSQDSRGEGYGYTF.

The rearrangement joins TRBV10-3 to TRBJ2-7, with 7 nucleotides matching TRBD2. V gave up 8 bases and J gave up 0 bases; unmatched junction bases: 7. The CDR3 runs to 14 residues. CDR1 is ENHRY and CDR2 is SYGVKD in the germline V gene. CDR3 coding DNA: TGTGCCATCGGGAGGGGCCTTCTCTCCTACGAGCAGTACTTC. Its protein is CAIGRGLLSYEQYF.

On this clone: The junction differs from germline at one of its ends, possibly a read error. The chain links TRBV3-1 (or the pseudogene TRBV3-2) to TRBJ2-7, with D perhaps matching TRBD2 (6 bases). Germline lookup yields CDR1 LGHDT and CDR2 YNNKEL (reference sequence). CDR3 size: 13 residues. The CDR3 DNA sequence: TGTGCCAGCAGCCAACGGACCCTGACGGGACTCCTTTTC. Translation: CASSQRTLTGLLF.

The chain has TRBV3-1 (or the pseudogene TRBV3-2) and TRBJ1-2; the match to TRBD1 covers 12 bases. The CDR3 spans 15 residues. The junction had 9 bases not matched to a gene; V was cut back by 6 bases and J by 7 bases. Germline CDR1 and CDR2: LGHDT and YNNKEL (reference sequence). CDR3 protein: CASSRPGQGARGYTF. CDR3 nucleotide sequence: TGTGCCAGCAGTCGCCCGGGACAGGGGGCACGTGGCTACACCTTC.

This sequence joins TRBV7-9 and TRBJ2-1, with D perhaps TRBD2 (5 bases). The CDR3 contains 17 residues. Trimming pared 3 bases from V and 4 bases from J, leaving 19 bases between. Germline V gene sequence: CDR1 SEHNR, CDR2 FQNEAQ (reference sequence). The CDR3 loop is CASSFISANGIYNEQFF. The DNA of the CDR3 is TGTGCCAGCAGCTTTATTTCGGCAAACGGGATATACAATGAGCAGTTCTTC.

J is TRBJ2-6 and V is TRBV7-9; D call uncertain. V lost 5 bases, J lost 7 bases, and 6 bases lay in between. The germline V gene encodes CDR1 SEHNR and CDR2 FQNEAQ (reference sequence). The CDR3 runs 12 residues. The CDR3 protein is CASSPLANVLTF. The CDR3 DNA reads as TGTGCCAGCAGCCCTTTAGCCAACGTCCTGACTTTC.

This chain links TRBV6-1 with TRBJ1-5; D possibly corresponds to TRBD1 (6 bases). CDR3 size: 15 residues. With 3 bases removed from V and 1 base from J, the gap between germline ends came to 10 bases. Looked up from germline, CDR1 is MNHNS and CDR2 is SASEGT. The CDR3 nucleotides read TGTGCCAGCAGTGACCAGGGGTTAAGCAATCAGCCCCAGCATTTT. It codes for CASSDQGLSNQPQHF.

The chain couples TRBV9 to TRBJ1-1; 12 bases agree with TRBD1. V trimming: 4 bases; J trimming: 4 bases; junction bases outside the gene matches: 8. The CDR3 length is 16 residues. Germline loops: CDR1 SGDLS, CDR2 YYNGEE. CDR3 amino acids: CASSLGDRGLGTEAFF. The CDR3 DNA is TGTGCCAGCAGCCTGGGGGACAGGGGGCTGGGCACTGAAGCTTTCTTT.

The chain uses TRBV30 and TRBJ2-7; tentative D call: TRBD1 (5 bases). Trimming took off 2 bases at V and 0 bases at J, with 8 bases between the two ends. The CDR3 has 13 residues. Per germline, CDR1 GTSNPN and CDR2 SVGIG (reference sequence). The CDR3 region has the DNA TGTGCCTGGAGTCACAGGAGCTCCTACGAGCAGTACTTC. The encoded protein is CAWSHRSSYEQYF.

This clone was found a few times. The chain carries TRBV18 and TRBJ2-7; D possibly corresponds to TRBD2 (5 bases). The germline CDR1 and CDR2 sequences are KGHSH and LQKENI. V lost 2 bases and J 6 bases, leaving 8 bases between the germline ends. The CDR3 contains 12 residues. CDR3: CASSPEGREQYV. The DNA for the CDR3 is TGTGCCAGCTCACCAGAGGGCCGCGAGCAGTACGTC.

This chain joins TRBV11-2 and TRBJ1-1, with TRBD1 matching 7 bases. CDR1 is SGHAT and CDR2 is FQNNGV in the germline V gene. V was pared by 5 bases and J by 7 bases, with 4 bases of the junction left unmatched. CDR3 size: 12 residues. The CDR3 loop reads CASSLGTDEAFF. The CDR3 DNA sequence: TGTGCCAGCAGCCTCGGGACAGATGAAGCTTTCTTT.

This rearrangement joins TRBV7-8 to TRBJ1-1; TRBD1 matches 8 bases. Unmatched junction bases numbered 14, after V lost 1 base and J lost 4 bases. The CDR3 totals 18 residues. CDR1 and CDR2 (germline): SGHVS, FQNEAQ. The DNA for the CDR3 is TGTGCCAGCAGCTTAGGGCCGAGGACAGGGAAGGGGAGCACTGAAGCTTTCTTT. Protein product: CASSLGPRTGKGSTEAFF.

This clone appeared a few times. The same CDR3 also results from other DNA sequences found in this sample. The chain is built from TRBV7-2 and TRBJ1-2, with 9 bases fitting TRBD1. The CDR3 sequence is 14 residues long. The junction had 1 base not matched to a gene; V was cut back by 0 bases and J by 5 bases. The germline V gene has CDR1 SGHTA and CDR2 FQGNSA. For the CDR3, the DNA is TGTGCCAGCAGCTTAGCGGGGACAGGGTATGGCTACACCTTC. It codes for CASSLAGTGYGYTF.